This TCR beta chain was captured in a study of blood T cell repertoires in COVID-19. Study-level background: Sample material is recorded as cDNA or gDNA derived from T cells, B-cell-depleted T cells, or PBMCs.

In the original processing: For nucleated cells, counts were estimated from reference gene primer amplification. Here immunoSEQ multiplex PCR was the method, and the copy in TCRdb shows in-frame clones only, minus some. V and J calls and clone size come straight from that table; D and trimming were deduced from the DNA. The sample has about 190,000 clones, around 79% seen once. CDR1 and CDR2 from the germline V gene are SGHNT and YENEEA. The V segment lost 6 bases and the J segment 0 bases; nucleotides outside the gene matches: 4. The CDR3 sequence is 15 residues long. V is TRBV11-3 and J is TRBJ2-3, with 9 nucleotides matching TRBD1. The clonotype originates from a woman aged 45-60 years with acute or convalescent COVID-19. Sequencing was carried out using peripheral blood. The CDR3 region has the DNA TGTGCCAGCAGTCAGGGGACAGGGAGCACAGATACGCAGTATTTT. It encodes CASSQGTGSTDTQYF.